This T cell receptor (beta chain) is drawn from a study of identifying expanded T cells in peripheral blood. Overall study findings and caveats: Technical replicates showed around 1.2 changed clones; roughly two weeks roughly 16; four weeks 19.

To note about this clone: Its antigen is undetermined.

This CDR3 spans 11 amino acids. The V end was cut by 3 bases, the J end by 2 bases, with 5 bases between. Germline V gene sequence: CDR1 SQVTM, CDR2 ANQGSEA. TCRdb's table, derived via immunoSEQ multiplex PCR, lists solely in-frame clones and lacks some. The table includes more than 55,000 clones, roughly 86% detected once. This clonotype originated in a person aged 18 to 75 in good health. The sequencing input was blood. The V gene is TRBV29-1, the J gene TRBJ2-7; no clear D gene. Here the CDR3 reads CSVDGAYEQYF. DNA for the CDR3: TGCAGCGTTGATGGGGCCTACGAGCAGTACTTC.